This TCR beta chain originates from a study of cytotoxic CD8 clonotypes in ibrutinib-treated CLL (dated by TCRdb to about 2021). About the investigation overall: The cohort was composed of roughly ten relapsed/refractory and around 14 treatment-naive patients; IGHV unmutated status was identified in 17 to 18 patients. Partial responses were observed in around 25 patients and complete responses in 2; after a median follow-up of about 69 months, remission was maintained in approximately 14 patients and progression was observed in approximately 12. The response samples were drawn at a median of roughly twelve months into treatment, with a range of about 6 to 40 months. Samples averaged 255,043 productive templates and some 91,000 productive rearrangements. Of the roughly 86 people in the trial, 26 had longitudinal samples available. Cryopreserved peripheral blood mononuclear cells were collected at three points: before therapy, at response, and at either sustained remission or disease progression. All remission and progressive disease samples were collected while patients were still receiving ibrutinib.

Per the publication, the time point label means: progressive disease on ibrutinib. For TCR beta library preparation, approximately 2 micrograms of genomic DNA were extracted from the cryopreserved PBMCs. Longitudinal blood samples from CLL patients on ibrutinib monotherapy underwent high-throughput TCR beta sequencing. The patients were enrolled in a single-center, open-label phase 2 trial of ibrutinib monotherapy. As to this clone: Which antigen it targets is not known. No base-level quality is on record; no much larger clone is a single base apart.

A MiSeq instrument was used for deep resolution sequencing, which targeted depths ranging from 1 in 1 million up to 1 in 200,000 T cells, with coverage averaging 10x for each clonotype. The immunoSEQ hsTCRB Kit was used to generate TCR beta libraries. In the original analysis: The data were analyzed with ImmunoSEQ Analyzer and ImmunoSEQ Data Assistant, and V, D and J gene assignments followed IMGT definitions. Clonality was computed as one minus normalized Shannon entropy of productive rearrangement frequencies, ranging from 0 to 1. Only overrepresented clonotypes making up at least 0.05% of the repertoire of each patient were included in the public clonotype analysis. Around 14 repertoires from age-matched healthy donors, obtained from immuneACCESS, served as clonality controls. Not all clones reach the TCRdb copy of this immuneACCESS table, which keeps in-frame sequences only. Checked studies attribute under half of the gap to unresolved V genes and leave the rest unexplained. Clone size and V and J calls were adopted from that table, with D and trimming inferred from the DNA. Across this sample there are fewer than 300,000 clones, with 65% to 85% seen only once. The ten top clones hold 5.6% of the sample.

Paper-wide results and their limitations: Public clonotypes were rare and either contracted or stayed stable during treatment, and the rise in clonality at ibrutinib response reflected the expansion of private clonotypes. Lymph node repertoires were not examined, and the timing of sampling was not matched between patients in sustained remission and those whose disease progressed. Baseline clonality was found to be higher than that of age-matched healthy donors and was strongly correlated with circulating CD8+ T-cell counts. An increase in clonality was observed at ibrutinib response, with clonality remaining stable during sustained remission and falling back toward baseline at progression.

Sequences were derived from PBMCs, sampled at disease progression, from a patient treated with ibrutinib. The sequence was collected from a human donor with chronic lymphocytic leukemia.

The CDR3 amino acid sequence is: CSVLGGGYQSSYNEQFF. The DNA reads as follows: TGCAGCGTTCTGGGTGGGGGCTATCAAAGCTCCTACAATGAGCAGTTCTTC. The chain employs TRBV29-1 and TRBJ2-1; the D region possibly corresponds to TRBD1 (6 bases align). V drops 5 bases and J drops 0 bases, leaving 20 bases in between. CDR1 and CDR2 (SQVTM, ANQGSEA) derive from the germline V gene. Counted from cysteine to phenylalanine, this CDR3 has 17 amino acids. The CDR3 DNA has 51 bases and is translated from base 1.